A selection of T cell receptor beta chains follows, all from one sample in a study of identical twins. One entry per CDR3 protein results from TCRdb running MiXCR on the 5' RACE reads. The table lists around 250,000 distinct CDR3 sequences, about an eighth of them singletons. This sample was shared with a second study, whose subject was yellow fever vaccine responses in identical twins.

Input material: memory (CD45RO+) T cells sorted from blood. The receptors were gathered from a woman between 18 and 29 years old in good health. Both conserved end residues are part of each CDR3. D genes are given only for firm matches. Only part of the rows carry a size: once, few, many, or a class if the clone is expanded.

few,TRBJ2-5,TRBV29-1,NA,TGCAGCGTTGTGTCTTTTGGCAGCCAAGAGACCCAGTACTTC,CSVVSFGSQETQYF
few,TRBJ2-5,TRBV7-9,TRBD1,TGTGCCAGCAGCTTACGACAGGGTCAAGAGACCCAGTACTTC,CASSLRQGQETQYF
NA,TRBJ1-6,TRBV3-1,NA,TGTGCCAGCAGCCAAGGGGGCTGGTATAATTCACCCCTCCACTTT,CASSQGGWYNSPLHF
NA,TRBJ2-7,TRBV2,TRBD1,TGTGCCAGCACCGGACAGGGTTTCTACGAGCAGTACTTC,CASTGQGFYEQYF
many,TRBJ2-7,TRBV5-1,TRBD1,TGCGCCAGCAGCTCGACGACAGGGATGCCCTACGAGCAGTACTTC,CASSSTTGMPYEQYF
few,TRBJ2-5,TRBV5-1,NA,TGCGCCAGCAGCTTGGGTCCCAGCGGTGGGTTTCAAGAGACCCAGTACTTC,CASSLGPSGGFQETQYF
NA,TRBJ2-1,TRBV6-2/TRBV6-3,TRBD1,TGTGCCAGCAGTTTCAGGGGGAATGAGCAGTTCTTC,CASSFRGNEQFF
few,TRBJ2-7,TRBV5-5,TRBD2,TGTGCCAGCAGCTTGGTTGGGACTAGCGGCTCCTACGAGCAGTACTTC,CASSLVGTSGSYEQYF
NA,TRBJ2-5,TRBV6-2/TRBV6-3,TRBD2,TGTGCCAGCAGTTCCGACCTTAGCGGGAGGGCAGGAGAGACCCAGTACTTC,CASSSDLSGRAGETQYF
many,TRBJ2-5,TRBV29-1,NA,TGCAGCGTTGAAGTTCTCCTCGGGAAGCAAGAGACCCAGTACTTC,CSVEVLLGKQETQYF
NA,TRBJ2-3,TRBV7-6,NA,TGTGCCAGCAGCTTTATGACAGGTTCAGATACGCAGTATTTT,CASSFMTGSDTQYF
few,TRBJ2-3,TRBV6-2/TRBV6-3,TRBD2,TGTGCCAGCAGTCCCCGAGGGAGCGGGAGTGGCACAGATACGCAGTATTTT,CASSPRGSGSGTDTQYF
NA,TRBJ2-3,TRBV4-2,TRBD2,TGTGCCAGAAGCCAGCGGGACTACTCTAGCACAGATACGCAGTATTTT,CARSQRDYSSTDTQYF
many,TRBJ2-3,TRBV5-1,TRBD1,TGCGCCAGCAGCTTGGGGACAGGGGATATAGATACGCAGTATTTT,CASSLGTGDIDTQYF
few,TRBJ1-2,TRBV7-8,NA,TGTGCCAGCAGCTTCGGACAAGCCGGCTACACCTTC,CASSFGQAGYTF
NA,TRBJ2-3,TRBV5-4,NA,TGTGCCAGCATCCGGGGGCCGGGAGAGGATACGCAGTATTTT,CASIRGPGEDTQYF
NA,TRBJ1-2,TRBV7-2,NA,TGTGCCAGCAGCTTAGGATCGGACTCTTACTATGGCTACACCTTC,CASSLGSDSYYGYTF
few,TRBJ2-1,TRBV27,TRBD2,TGTGCCAGCAGTCTTAGGGCTAGCGGGAGGTCAGGTGAGCAGTTCTTC,CASSLRASGRSGEQFF
many,TRBJ2-1,TRBV29-1,TRBD1,TGCAGCGTCACAGGGGGTGGGTGGAATGAGCAGTTCTTC,CSVTGGGWNEQFF